Listed here are 32 T cell receptor beta chains from one sample, sequenced in a study of T cell repertoires in cytomegalovirus infection. Antigens of these TCRs are unknown. From the reads, TCRdb called clonotypes with MiXCR, one entry per CDR3 protein. Here the sample spans just over 450,000 distinct CDR3 sequences, 42% being singletons. The sample consisted of cultured PBMCs, taken from culture after CMV antigen stimulation. Receptor source: a human donor in good health (CMV status not recorded). Some clones in this sample may be carry-over from other donors' samples.

This clonotype was observed a few times. The genes are TRBV7-9 and TRBJ2-4; TRBD1 or TRBD2 may be the D gene (5 bases each). Per germline, CDR1 SEHNR and CDR2 FQNEAQ (reference sequence). V was shortened by 5 bases and J by 8 bases, with 13 bases between the two germline ends. The CDR3 consists of 13 residues. The CDR3, as DNA: TGTGCCAGCAGCCACGGGACGCAGGACATTCAGTACTTC. It specifies CASSHGTQDIQYF.

This clonotype has just a few counts. This chain uses TRBV6-1 with TRBJ2-7; 12 nucleotides align to TRBD2. Unmatched junction bases numbered 5, after V lost 8 bases and J lost 0 bases. The CDR3 sequence is 15 residues long. CDR1 and CDR2 (germline): MNHNS, SASEGT. The chain's CDR3 is CASRLAGGPSYEQYF. As DNA, the CDR3 is TGTGCCAGCCGGCTAGCGGGGGGGCCCTCCTACGAGCAGTACTTC.

The V and J genes are TRBV12-5 and TRBJ2-7, with D perhaps matching TRBD2 (7 bases). Germline V gene sequence: CDR1 LGHNT, CDR2 FRNRAP. The V end was cut by 7 bases, the J end by 6 bases, with 19 bases between. The CDR3 has 14 amino acids. CDR3 bases: TGTGCTAGTGCCCTGGGGGGGGCGAACGGCGAGCAGTACTTC. It translates to CASALGGANGEQYF.

This clonotype has a handful of counts. V gene TRBV7-2 combines with J gene TRBJ1-1, with 10 bases fitting TRBD1. CDR1 and CDR2 from the germline V gene are SGHTA and FQGNSA. V shed 5 bases and J 3 bases; nucleotides not matched to a gene: 3. The CDR3 totals 14 residues. In nucleotides, the CDR3 is TGTGCCAGCAGCCCAGACAGGGGGCACACTGAAGCTTTCTTT. It translates to CASSPDRGHTEAFF.

V and J are TRBV4-1 and TRBJ1-5, with D possibly being TRBD1 (5 bases). Looked up from germline, CDR1 is MGHRA and CDR2 is YSYEKL. CDR3 size: 20 residues. V was trimmed by 1 base and J by 1 base, leaving 23 bases between them. The CDR3 reads CASSQARLVGGRLSNQPQHF. For the CDR3, the DNA is TGCGCCAGCAGCCAAGCCCGATTAGTCGGGGGGAGGTTGAGCAATCAGCCCCAGCATTTT.

This clonotype was seen a few times. The V call is TRBV7-6, the J call TRBJ2-1, with TRBD2 matching 7 bases. Trimming at V came to 5 bases and at J to 6 bases, leaving 10 bases not matched to a gene. Per germline, CDR1 SGHVS and CDR2 FNYEAQ. The CDR3 extends over 15 amino acids. This chain's CDR3 is CASSRSTSVGNEQFF. DNA of the CDR3: TGTGCCAGCAGCCGAAGTACTAGCGTTGGCAATGAGCAGTTCTTC.

This clonotype was detected only a few times. The V call is TRBV7-9, the J call TRBJ2-7; 8 nucleotides agree with TRBD2. Germline V gene data show CDR1 as SEHNR and CDR2 as FQNEAQ (reference sequence). Trimming removed 5 bases from V and 3 bases from J; junction bases left unmatched: 6. The CDR3 is made up of 14 amino acids. The CDR3 DNA follows: TGTGCCAGCAGCACCGGGACTAGGATCTACGAGCAGTACTTC. Translated, it gives CASSTGTRIYEQYF.

The chain couples TRBV29-1 to TRBJ2-3, with TRBD1 matching over 8 bases. Germline lookup yields CDR1 SQVTM and CDR2 ANQGSEA. The CDR3 is made up of 14 amino acids. Trimming cost V 6 bases and J 0 bases; bases outside gene matches: 5. The CDR3 DNA follows: TGCAGCGTGCCCTGGGACAGGAGCACAGATACGCAGTATTTT. This sequence encodes CSVPWDRSTDTQYF.

The V gene is TRBV7-6, the J gene TRBJ2-1, with D maybe TRBD2 (5 bases). Per the germline V gene, CDR1 is SGHVS and CDR2 is FNYEAQ. V lost 5 bases and J 7 bases, leaving 18 bases between the germline ends. This CDR3 has 15 amino acids. Here the CDR3 reads CASSQPLTTRNEQFF. CDR3 in DNA: TGTGCCAGCAGCCAACCCCTGACTACCCGAAATGAGCAGTTCTTC.

This clonotype was detected only a few times. The V call is TRBV12-3 or TRBV12-4, the J call TRBJ2-4; D not certain. V shed 7 bases and J shed 9 bases, with 16 bases lying between them. CDR3 length: 13 residues. Here the CDR3 DNA reads TGTGCCAGCACCACGGTTGGCCTTGTCATTCAGTACTTC. It yields the protein CASTTVGLVIQYF.

The table lists this clonotype with a count of one. V is TRBV20-1 and J is TRBJ2-1, with TRBD2 matching 7 bases. There are 15 residues in the CDR3. Germline loops: CDR1 DFQATT, CDR2 SNEGSKA (reference sequence). The trim removed 5 bases at V and 5 bases at J, leaving 12 bases unmatched. The CDR3 bases are TGCAGTGCTTATTATAGCGGGCCGGCGGACAATGAGCAGTTCTTC. As protein: CSAYYSGPADNEQFF.

As to this clonotype: The conserved phenylalanine or tryptophan normally closing the CDR3 is absent here, so this likely arose from a read error. The V call is TRBV7-2, the J call TRBJ2-1, with TRBD2 identical over 8 bases. The length of the CDR3 is 15 residues. Trimming cost V 6 bases and J 2 bases; bases outside gene matches: 6. Germline lookup yields CDR1 SGHTA and CDR2 FQGNSA. Here the CDR3 DNA reads TGTGCCAGCAGGAACCGCGGGGGGACCTACAATGAGCAGTTCTTA. Protein product: CASRNRGGTYNEQFL.

This clonotype was picked up a small number of times. V gene TRBV29-1 combines with J gene TRBJ2-1; the D is unclear. Germline CDR1 is SQVTM and CDR2 is ANQGSEA. The CDR3 covers 13 residues. Trimming left V 4 bases short and J 5 bases short, with 12 bases between. DNA for the CDR3: TGCAGCGTTGTGGTTAACCGAAACAATGAGCAGTTCTTC. Its protein product is CSVVVNRNNEQFF.

The V and J genes are TRBV10-3 and TRBJ2-7, with 7 bases aligning to TRBD1. CDR3 size: 15 residues. The J segment lost 2 bases and the V segment lost 2 bases, leaving 6 bases of the junction unmatched. From germline, CDR1 is ENHRY and CDR2 SYGVKD. The CDR3 loop reads CAISERAGGPYEQYF. CDR3 nucleotide sequence: TGTGCCATCAGTGAGAGGGCAGGGGGTCCCTACGAGCAGTACTTC.

For the CDR3, the DNA is TGTGCCAGCAGCGTCCGGGAGCTCCGCGAGCAGTACTTC. Translation gives CASSVRELREQYF. The genes are TRBV28 and TRBJ2-7, with D perhaps TRBD2 (6 bases). CDR3 length: 13 residues. Between the trimmed V and J ends, which lost 6 bases and 6 bases, there was a span of 15 bases. The germline V gene has CDR1 MDHEN and CDR2 SYDVKM. The full variable domain, in which reference TRBV28 and TRBJ2-7 provide the parts outside the CDR3, is DVKVTQSSRYLVKRTGEKVFLECVQDMDHENMFWYRQDPGLGLRLIYFSYDVKMKEKGDIPEGYSVSREKKERFSLILESASTNQTSMYLCASSVRELREQYFGPGTRLTVT.

The chain has TRBV11-2 and TRBJ1-2; D remains ambiguous. The CDR3 loop spans 16 amino acids. Germline V gives CDR1 SGHAT, CDR2 FQNNGV. V lost 5 bases to trimming and J lost 4 bases, with 20 bases between them. The CDR3 nucleotides are TGTGCCAGCAGCAGATCGGGAGCCATCGGAGGCTATGGCTACACCTTC. Translation gives CASSRSGAIGGYGYTF.

Worth noting for this clonotype: This likely comes from a read error, as the CDR3 has no conserved phenylalanine or tryptophan at its end. The V and J genes are TRBV6-1 and TRBJ2-7, with a possible D match to TRBD1 (5 bases). Germline V gene data show CDR1 as MNHNS and CDR2 as SASEGT. This CDR3 comprises 12 residues. The V and J ends lost 8 bases and 6 bases respectively, with 14 bases between them. In DNA form, the CDR3 reads TGTGCCAGCGTGGCAGGGTTCAGCGAGCAGTACTCC. Its translation is CASVAGFSEQYS.

The rearrangement links TRBV6-1 to TRBJ1-6; 8 bases agree with TRBD1. The V and J ends lost 6 bases and 9 bases, in that order; junction bases with no gene match: 7. This CDR3 contains 14 residues. Germline V gene data show CDR1 as MNHNS and CDR2 as SASEGT. The CDR3: CASSQDREGSPLHF. The CDR3, as DNA: TGTGCCAGCAGCCAGGACAGGGAAGGTTCACCCCTCCACTTT.

There are a few counts of this clonotype. The CDR3 nucleotides are TGTGCCAGCAGCTTAGGCTTCGGGTACGAGCAGTACTTC. It encodes CASSLGFGYEQYF. The rearrangement links TRBV7-8 to TRBJ2-7; D unresolved. Germline V CDR1 and CDR2: SGHVS, FQNEAQ. The CDR3 runs 13 residues. V was shortened by 1 base and J by 4 bases, with 8 bases between the two germline ends.

This clonotype was recorded many times. This chain uses TRBV7-8 with TRBJ1-1; D gene unclear. The V end lost 2 bases, the J end lost 5 bases, and 12 bases lay between the germline ends. CDR1 and CDR2 (germline): SGHVS, FQNEAQ. This CDR3 region has 14 residues. The CDR3 DNA reads TGTGCCAGCAGCTTAAGGTGGCTGCGGACTGAAGCTTTCTTT. This gives the protein CASSLRWLRTEAFF.

This clonotype was detected a few times. The junction shows a germline mismatch at one end, possibly a read error. The genes are TRBV20-1 and TRBJ2-1, with 8 nucleotides matching TRBD2. The CDR3 loop spans 11 amino acids. CDR1 and CDR2 from the germline V gene are DFQATT and SNEGSKA (reference sequence). CDR3 coding DNA: TGCAGTGCTAGTCGGGTCGGGGGGGCCCTCTTC. Translation gives CSASRVGGALF.

This chain links TRBV6-2 or TRBV6-3 with TRBJ2-5; 8 bases are a match to TRBD2. The CDR3 contains 15 residues. CDR1 is MNHEY and CDR2 is SVGEGT in the germline V gene. With 4 bases clipped from V and 2 bases from J, the junction kept 6 bases outside the gene matches. The CDR3 sequence is CASSSVTSGQETQYF. The CDR3 coding sequence is TGTGCCAGCAGTTCAGTTACTAGCGGACAAGAGACCCAGTACTTC.

The chain carries TRBV7-9 and TRBJ2-1; D is tentatively TRBD1 or TRBD2 (5 bases each). Germline V gene sequence: CDR1 SEHNR, CDR2 FQNEAQ (reference sequence). This CDR3 spans 15 amino acids. Deletions cut 6 bases from V and 9 bases from J, with 21 bases between. The CDR3 is CASRPSTGTMSEQFF. The CDR3, as DNA: TGTGCCAGCAGGCCCTCGACCGGGACGATGAGTGAGCAGTTCTTC.

The chain carries TRBV19 and TRBJ2-1; 8 nucleotides match TRBD2. CDR3 length: 14 residues. V shed 9 bases and J 8 bases; nucleotides not matched to a gene: 12. CDR1 and CDR2 from the germline V gene are LNHDA and SQIVND (reference sequence). The CDR3 loop is CASKGLVSGDEQFF. DNA of the CDR3: TGTGCCAGCAAGGGACTAGTGAGTGGCGATGAGCAGTTCTTC.

The chain links TRBV7-2 to TRBJ1-6; perhaps TRBD1 as D (6 bases). Germline loops: CDR1 SGHTA, CDR2 FQGNSA. V was cut by 4 bases and J by 0 bases, with 10 bases left in between. The CDR3 is made up of 16 amino acids. CDR3 sequence (DNA): TGTGCCAGCAGCTACACAGGGAGCTCCTATAATTCACCCCTCCACTTT. It codes for CASSYTGSSYNSPLHF.

The V call is TRBV12-3 or TRBV12-4, the J call TRBJ1-3, with D hard to call. This CDR3 region has 16 residues. Trimming cost V 7 bases and J 0 bases, with 16 bases left between them. This CDR3 reads CASKKSTPSSGNTIYF. The CDR3 DNA is TGTGCCAGCAAAAAGTCAACCCCAAGCTCTGGAAACACCATATATTTT.

The chain uses TRBV7-3 and TRBJ2-3; no clear D. V lost 2 bases to trimming and J lost 5 bases, with 11 bases between them. The CDR3 covers 14 residues. In germline, CDR1 is SGHTA, CDR2 FQGTGA. CDR3: CASSLGLGLDTQYF. In DNA, the CDR3 is TGTGCCAGCAGCTTAGGGCTGGGCCTAGATACGCAGTATTTT.

This clonotype was seen a few times. The rearrangement links TRBV5-1 to TRBJ2-5; D could derive from TRBD1 or TRBD2 (5 bases each). Germline CDR1 reads SGHRS; CDR2 reads YFSETQ. The CDR3 extends over 15 amino acids. V gave up 6 bases and J gave up 5 bases, with 20 bases separating them. In DNA, the CDR3 is TGCGCCAGCACGCGGGCGGTGGACATACAGGAGACCCAGTACTTC. This translates into CASTRAVDIQETQYF.

V is TRBV10-3 and J is TRBJ1-1; D is possibly TRBD1 (5 bases). Germline V CDR1 and CDR2: ENHRY, SYGVKD. Trimming took off 6 bases at V and 1 base at J, with 18 bases between the two ends. The CDR3 covers 16 residues. The DNA for the CDR3 is TGTGCCATCAGCGAGGGGAGGGGAAGAACGAACACTGAAGCTTTCTTT. This sequence encodes CAISEGRGRTNTEAFF.

Comments on this clonotype: Mismatch with germline at one junction end may stem from a read error. The gene calls are TRBV5-4 and TRBJ1-2; 9 positions agree with TRBD1. The CDR3 extends over 17 amino acids. Per germline, CDR1 SGHNT and CDR2 YYREEE (reference sequence). CDR3 loop: CASSSPGQGSTNYGYTF. Here the CDR3 DNA reads TGTGCCAGCAGCTCGCCGGGACAGGGATCCACTAATTATGGCTACACCTTC.

This clonotype was counted a few times. The V and J genes are TRBV7-2 and TRBJ2-7; D possibly corresponds to TRBD2 (6 bases). Germline-derived CDR1 and CDR2 are SGHTA and FQGNSA. This CDR3 has 15 residues. V was shortened by 3 bases and J by 0 bases, with 12 bases between the two germline ends. The CDR3 DNA reads TGTGCCAGCAGCTTGGATGGCGGGGACTCCTACGAGCAGTACTTC. It encodes CASSLDGGDSYEQYF.

This clonotype was counted a few times. The rearrangement uses TRBV7-6 and TRBJ2-1; the match to TRBD1 covers 7 bases. This CDR3 contains 14 residues. Trimming cost V 5 bases and J 7 bases; bases outside gene matches: 8. CDR1 and CDR2 from the germline V gene are SGHVS and FNYEAQ. The CDR3, as DNA: TGTGCCAGCAGCACAGCCGGCAGGGGGAATGAGCAGTTCTTC. The encoded protein is CASSTAGRGNEQFF.